The source of this T cell receptor (beta chain) is a study of TIL therapy for anti-PD-1-resistant metastatic lung cancer. At the level of the study: Half of patients were current or former smokers. General study findings and limits: The cohort had more treatment-naive, never-smoker and oncogene-addicted patients than typical.

Regarding time point: pre-treatment sample, taken before nivolumab and TIL therapy. This was the immunoSEQ v3 assay. TCRdb's table, derived via immunoSEQ multiplex PCR, lists solely in-frame clones and lacks some. The profile shows 55,000 to 65,000 clones, 73% of them singletons. CDR1 is SGHVS, CDR2 FQNEAQ, per germline. The CDR3 runs 13 residues. V was cut by 0 bases and J by 8 bases, with 10 bases left in between. About this clone itself: The target antigen is unknown.

The rearrangement joins TRBV7-8 to TRBJ1-2, with D possibly matching TRBD1 (6 bases). This specimen was blood, taken at baseline. This sequence was found in a person aged 25-80 years with non-small cell lung cancer. CDR3 sequence reads: CASSLAEGVGYTF. The CDR3 DNA is TGTGCCAGCAGCTTAGCTGAGGGGGTCGGCTACACCTTC.